A single sample is the source of the 32 T cell receptor beta chains below, sequenced in a study of blood T cells in healthy people across ages. The second PCR ran about 6 to 12 cycles with a sample-barcoded 5' primer and J-beta primers. Via MiXCR, TCRdb re-called the 5' RACE reads, giving one row per CDR3 protein. The repertoire holds about 680,000 distinct CDR3 sequences, approximately 49% seen once, with about a third in the top ten. The sample taken for sequencing was blood. Receptors originate from a woman in her fifties or sixties in good health.

This clonotype was counted a few times. V usage is TRBV15 and J usage is TRBJ2-7, with TRBD2 as a possible D gene (6 bases). Deletions cut 0 bases from V and 0 bases from J, with 15 bases between. Germline V gene lookup returns CDR1 LNHNV and CDR2 YYDKDF (reference sequence). There are 17 residues in the CDR3. CDR3 sequence: CATSRDPGGHSSYEQYF. CDR3 bases: TGTGCCACCAGCAGAGATCCCGGGGGTCACAGCTCCTACGAGCAGTACTTC. The full variable domain, its missing parts supplied by reference TRBV15 and TRBJ2-7, is DAMVIQNPRYQVTQFGKPVTLSCSQTLNHNVMYWYQQKSSQAPKLLFHYYDKDFNNEADTPDNFQSRRPNTSFCFLDIRSPGLGDTAMYLCATSRDPGGHSSYEQYFGPGTRLTVT.

This clonotype was seen more than once but under ten times. The CDR3 here is CASSSRAGTGKGDGYTF. The CDR3 DNA reads TGTGCCAGCAGCTCCCGGGCCGGGACAGGGAAGGGCGATGGCTACACCTTC. The chain combines TRBV7-2 with TRBJ1-2; TRBD1 agrees at 9 bases. V shed 4 bases and J 6 bases; nucleotides not matched to a gene: 15. Per germline, CDR1 SGHTA and CDR2 FQGNSA. The CDR3 loop spans 17 amino acids.

Worth noting for this clonotype: Possible read error: a much larger clone is one base away. The CDR3 does not close with the conserved phenylalanine or tryptophan, likely indicating a read error. The J gene is TRBJ1-6, the V gene TRBV20-1; 10 bases agree with TRBD1. The J segment lost 6 bases and the V segment lost 1 base, leaving 0 bases of the junction unmatched. Germline loops: CDR1 DFQATT, CDR2 SNEGSKA (reference sequence). CDR3 size: 14 residues. The CDR3 DNA reads as TGCAGTGCTAGAGGACAGGGGGCTAATTCACCCCTCCACTTG. Translating gives CSARGQGANSPLHL.

J is TRBJ2-7 and V is TRBV18; 8 bases map to TRBD1. The end of the DNA is better explained by TRBJ2-5, so the J call may be wrong. This CDR3 has 14 residues. CDR1 and CDR2 from the germline V gene are KGHSH and LQKENI. Here the CDR3 reads CASSMRQGMETQYF. The CDR3 bases are TGTGCCAGCTCAATGCGACAGGGGATGGAGACCCAGTACTTC.

This chain uses TRBV10-3 with TRBJ2-7; no reliable D call. This CDR3 is 14 amino acids long. Germline lookup yields CDR1 ENHRY and CDR2 SYGVKD. Trimming shortened V by 4 bases and J by 0 bases, and 10 bases separated the two germline ends. CDR3 sequence: CAISGVANSYEQYF. The CDR3 region has the DNA TGTGCCATCAGTGGGGTGGCAAACTCCTACGAGCAGTACTTC.

This clonotype has more than one count but fewer than ten. This chain links TRBV7-8 with TRBJ2-5, with a possible D match to TRBD2 (6 bases). The germline V gene has CDR1 SGHVS and CDR2 FQNEAQ. The CDR3 runs to 15 residues. V was shortened by 2 bases and J by 5 bases, with 15 bases between the two germline ends. The DNA of the CDR3 is TGTGCCAGCAGCTTAACGCGGGAAGGGGAGGAGACCCAGTACTTC. The encoded protein is CASSLTREGEETQYF.

V and J are TRBV5-1 and TRBJ2-1; the D gene is possibly TRBD2 (5 bases). This CDR3 has 12 amino acids. Germline CDR1 and CDR2: SGHRS and YFSETQ. Trimming took 0 bases from V and 10 from J, leaving 8 bases between them. CDR3 coding DNA: TGCGCCAGCAGCTTGGATTCGGGAGAGCAGTTCTTC. Amino acids: CASSLDSGEQFF.

This clonotype was seen more than once but under ten times. The gene calls are TRBV14 and TRBJ1-2, with TRBD1 matching 7 bases. V shed 3 bases, J shed 10 bases, and the junction held 5 bases outside the gene matches. Germline V gene data show CDR1 as SGHDN and CDR2 as FVKESK. The CDR3 loop spans 12 amino acids. The CDR3 protein is CASSHDRADYTF. The CDR3 DNA reads as TGTGCCAGCAGCCATGACAGGGCTGACTACACCTTC.

V usage is TRBV7-9 and J usage is TRBJ1-2; 9 nucleotides line up with TRBD1. This CDR3 has 15 residues. With 0 bases clipped from V and 8 bases from J, the junction kept 7 bases outside the gene matches. Germline loops: CDR1 SEHNR, CDR2 FQNEAQ (reference sequence). CDR3 in DNA: TGTGCCAGCAGCTTAGCTGAAACAGGGGGCCGAGGCTACACCTTC. It specifies CASSLAETGGRGYTF.

The table lists this clonotype with a few counts. The rearrangement joins TRBV4-3 to TRBJ2-3; D possibly corresponds to TRBD2 (5 bases). Trimming pared 0 bases from V and 11 bases from J, leaving 12 bases between. CDR3 length equals 13 residues. Germline CDR1 LGHNA, CDR2 YSLEER. Written as DNA, the CDR3 is TGCGCCAGCAGCCAAGAAGAGCGGACCAAGCAGTATTTT. Its translation: CASSQEERTKQYF.

A note on this clonotype: Mismatch with germline at one junction end may stem from a read error. The rearrangement uses TRBV7-2 and TRBJ2-2, with D possibly TRBD2 on 5 matching bases. CDR3 length equals 13 residues. CDR1 and CDR2 (germline): SGHTA, FQGNSA. Here the CDR3 DNA reads TGTGCCAGCAGCCATGTTAGCACCGGGGAGTTGTTTTTT. As protein: CASSHVSTGELFF. Variable domain in full (rest from reference TRBV7-2 and TRBJ2-2): GAGVSQSPSNKVTEKGKDVELRCDPISGHTALYWYRQSLGQGLEFLIYFQGNSAPDKSGLPSDRFSAERTGGSVSTLTIQRTQQEDSAVYLCASSHVSTGELFFGEGSRLTVL.

In its sample, this clonotype was seen many times. This chain links TRBV6-1 with TRBJ1-5; 7 nucleotides align to TRBD1. J lost 2 bases, V lost 4 bases, and 5 bases had no gene match. Germline lookup yields CDR1 MNHNS and CDR2 SASEGT. The CDR3 extends over 15 amino acids. CDR3 DNA sequence: TGTGCCAGCAGTGTTACCGGGACAGGCAATCAGCCCCAGCATTTT. Its translation: CASSVTGTGNQPQHF.

This clonotype was seen more than once but under ten times. The chain couples TRBV4-3 to TRBJ2-1, with 11 bases identical to TRBD1. Germline lookup yields CDR1 LGHNA and CDR2 YSLEER. V lost 4 bases, J lost 2 bases, and 4 bases stayed unmatched. This CDR3 contains 16 residues. The CDR3 is CASSRMGQGAYNEQFF. The DNA for the CDR3 is TGCGCCAGCAGCCGGATGGGACAGGGGGCCTACAATGAGCAGTTCTTC.

Only a few counts were recorded for this clonotype. The genes are TRBV7-2 and TRBJ2-5; perhaps TRBD1 as D (6 bases). The V and J ends lost 5 bases and 6 bases respectively, with 13 bases between them. Per the germline V gene, CDR1 is SGHTA and CDR2 is FQGNSA. The CDR3 extends over 13 amino acids. The CDR3 nucleotides are TGTGCCAGCAGCCCGGGGCAGGGGCAGACCCAGTACTTC. Protein product: CASSPGQGQTQYF.

This CDR3 is CASSLEAGVQEQFF. The CDR3 nucleotides are TGCGCCAGCAGCTTGGAGGCGGGAGTGCAGGAGCAGTTCTTC. The genes are TRBV5-1 and TRBJ2-1; 7 bases agree with TRBD2. The CDR3 is made up of 14 amino acids. Germline V gene sequence: CDR1 SGHRS, CDR2 YFSETQ. The junction had 7 bases not matched to a gene; V was cut back by 0 bases and J by 10 bases.

The genes are TRBV18 and TRBJ2-7, with D perhaps matching TRBD2 (7 bases). The length of the CDR3 is 14 residues. Per the germline V gene, CDR1 is KGHSH and CDR2 is LQKENI. V shed 0 bases and J shed 5 bases, with 11 bases lying between them. CDR3 coding DNA: TGTGCCAGCTCACCACCGCGGGGGCGCAACGAGCAGTACTTC. This codes for CASSPPRGRNEQYF.

This clonotype has a handful of counts. The rearrangement uses TRBV10-3 and TRBJ2-1; 8 nucleotides line up with TRBD1. Germline V gene data show CDR1 as ENHRY and CDR2 as SYGVKD. This CDR3 has 15 residues. J lost 6 bases, V lost 4 bases, and 8 bases had no gene match. CDR3 sequence (DNA): TGTGCCATCAGTGCAAGGCAGGGGGCCGGCAATGAGCAGTTCTTC. Translating gives CAISARQGAGNEQFF.

This chain links TRBV7-2 with TRBJ2-4, with TRBD2 matching over 9 bases. The J call is in doubt because the DNA end fits TRBJ2-5 better. The germline gives CDR1 SGHTA, CDR2 FQGNSA. This CDR3 comprises 18 residues. DNA of the CDR3: TGTGCCAGCAGCCCCCGAGCGGGCGGGAGGGGAGGTCGAGAGACCCAGTACTTC. It specifies CASSPRAGGRGGRETQYF.

A remark on this clonotype: This clone may be a read error of a much larger clone one base away. This chain links TRBV5-1 with TRBJ2-5, with D perhaps assigned TRBD1 or TRBD2 (5 bases each). Germline V gives CDR1 SGHRS, CDR2 YFSETQ. This CDR3 is built from 15 residues. V shed 7 bases and J shed 11 bases, with 27 bases lying between them. CDR3 DNA sequence: TGCGCCAGCGGCTCCCGGGACCCGGGTTACAATGAGCAGTACTTC. This codes for CASGSRDPGYNEQYF.

The chain has TRBV7-2 and TRBJ2-1; D remains ambiguous. CDR1 and CDR2 from the germline V gene are SGHTA and FQGNSA. This CDR3 spans 11 amino acids. The V end lost 5 bases, the J end lost 10 bases, and 9 bases lay between the germline ends. Here the CDR3 DNA reads TGTGCCAGCAGCGCCTTAACCGAGCAGTTCTTC. It encodes CASSALTEQFF.

CDR3 nucleotides: TGTGCCAGCAGTCTTCTCCAGGGCAATGAGCAGTTCTTC. It encodes CASSLLQGNEQFF. This chain connects TRBV6-1 to TRBJ2-1, with TRBD1 as a possible D gene (5 bases). With 5 bases removed from V and 6 bases from J, the gap between germline ends came to 11 bases. Germline V gives CDR1 MNHNS, CDR2 SASEGT. The CDR3 sequence is 13 residues long.

J is TRBJ1-6 and V is TRBV5-5; TRBD1 matches at 7 bases. Trimming took 1 base from V and 9 from J; bases not matched to a gene: 4. The CDR3 runs to 14 residues. Germline V lookup: CDR1 SGHKS, CDR2 YYEKEE (reference sequence). The CDR3 nucleotides read TGTGCCAGCAGCTTGACAGGGGAATCTTCACCCCTCCACTTT. It yields the protein CASSLTGESSPLHF. The entire variable domain, with the rest obtained from reference TRBV5-5 and TRBJ1-6, is as follows: DAGVTQSPTHLIKTRGQQVTLRCSPISGHKSVSWYQQVLGQGPQFIFQYYEKEERGRGNFPDRFSARQFPNYSSELNVNALLLGDSALYLCASSLTGESSPLHFGNGTRLTVT.

As concerns this clonotype: Germline is not matched at one junction end, which may reflect a read error. The rearrangement uses TRBV7-8 and TRBJ2-6; TRBD1 is a possible D gene (5 bases). The CDR3 loop spans 16 amino acids. Per germline, CDR1 SGHVS and CDR2 FQNEAQ. In DNA form, the CDR3 reads TGTGCCAGCAGCTTAGTTCCGGTCGCTGGGGCCAACGCCCTGACTTTC. This sequence encodes CASSLVPVAGANALTF.

This clonotype was found a few times. The rearrangement joins TRBV28 to TRBJ1-2; a weak D match, TRBD1 (5 bases). Germline V gene lookup returns CDR1 MDHEN and CDR2 SYDVKM. Trimming removed 4 bases from V and 2 bases from J, with 14 bases in between. The CDR3 sequence is 15 residues long. CDR3 region: CASSYSGRENYGYTF. Here the CDR3 DNA reads TGTGCCAGCAGTTACTCTGGCAGGGAAAACTATGGCTACACCTTC.

CDR3 bases: TGTGCCAGCAGCAAACACCGGGACGGGAAAGAGACCCAGTACTTC. Amino acid sequence: CASSKHRDGKETQYF. The chain combines TRBV4-2 with TRBJ2-5; either TRBD1 or TRBD2 may fit D (5 bases each). There are 15 residues in the CDR3. Germline V CDR1 and CDR2: LGHNA, YNFKEQ. V shed 5 bases and J shed 3 bases, with 16 bases lying between them.

The V call is TRBV5-1, the J call TRBJ2-3; tentatively, D is TRBD1 (6 bases). Germline CDR1 is SGHRS and CDR2 is YFSETQ. Trimming removed 0 bases at V and 4 bases at J, with 21 bases between. This CDR3 is built from 18 residues. CDR3 in DNA: TGCGCCAGCAGCTTGGGCCATGGACCCAGGGGAAACTCAGATACGCAGTATTTT. Translation: CASSLGHGPRGNSDTQYF.

The table lists this clonotype with a few counts. The chain joins TRBV10-3 to TRBJ1-1, with TRBD1 matching over 7 bases. The V gene's germline CDR1 is ENHRY and CDR2 SYGVKD. V dropped 4 bases and J dropped 5; count of bases not matched to a gene: 13. The CDR3 is 16 amino acids. CDR3 nucleotides: TGTGCCATCAGTGGGGGGGACAGCTCCCCAGGGACTGAAGCTTTCTTT. The encoded protein is CAISGGDSSPGTEAFF.

Only a few counts were recorded for this clonotype. The rearrangement joins TRBV20-1 to TRBJ2-4; D unresolved. The germline CDR1 and CDR2 sequences are DFQATT and SNEGSKA (reference sequence). Trimming left V 3 bases short and J 2 bases short, with 2 bases between. The CDR3 runs to 11 residues. The CDR3 sequence: CSARTKNIQYF. The CDR3 DNA reads TGCAGTGCTAGGACCAAAAACATTCAGTACTTC.

In this sample, this clonotype turned up a few times. The rearrangement joins TRBV20-1 to TRBJ2-3, with D hard to call. The CDR3 has 15 amino acids. Germline CDR1 and CDR2: DFQATT and SNEGSKA (reference sequence). V was clipped by 0 bases and J by 7 bases, with 17 bases between them. The CDR3 sequence is CSARDRDTTRNTQYF. The CDR3 bases are TGCAGTGCTAGAGATCGCGACACAACCCGGAATACGCAGTATTTT.

This clonotype was observed a few times. The chain recombines TRBV6-2 or TRBV6-3 with TRBJ2-4, with D uncertain. Trimming removed 5 bases from V and 7 bases from J, with 12 bases in between. Germline assignment: CDR1 MNHEY and CDR2 SVGEGT. The CDR3 extends over 13 amino acids. CDR3 in amino acids: CASSITQGNIQYF. The CDR3 DNA is TGTGCCAGCAGTATAACTCAAGGGAACATTCAGTACTTC.

V is TRBV2 and J is TRBJ2-7; 13 positions agree with TRBD2. From germline, CDR1 is SNHLY and CDR2 FYNNEI. The ends lost 7 bases at V and 3 bases at J; junction bases unmatched: 12. This CDR3 has 17 residues. CDR3 amino acids: CASMDVGTSGTGYEQYF. The CDR3 DNA is TGTGCCAGCATGGACGTCGGGACTAGCGGGACGGGCTACGAGCAGTACTTC.

The chain is built from TRBV25-1 and TRBJ1-4; D might be TRBD1 (6 bases). This CDR3 has 16 amino acids. Germline V CDR1 and CDR2: MGHDK, SYGVNS. V lost 4 bases and J lost 3, with 15 bases in between. CDR3 bases: TGTGCCAGCAGTGCCCCCGGGGGCGGGTCTAATGAAAAACTGTTTTTT. It codes for CASSAPGGGSNEKLFF.